These 30 T cell receptor beta chains were all obtained from the same sample, sequenced in a study of blood T cell repertoires in COVID-19. Repertoires were generated with immunoSEQ multiplex PCR, while TCRdb's copy carries only in-frame clones and drops some. The sample holds 200,000 to 250,000 clones, about 84% seen once. Sequencing was carried out using PBMCs or T cells enriched from blood (not recorded which). The receptor set was obtained from a woman aged 50 to 60 who had recovered from COVID-19.

V is TRBV4-1 and J is TRBJ1-2; perhaps TRBD1 as D (5 bases). V was trimmed by 3 bases and J by 8 bases, leaving 16 bases between them. This CDR3 is built from 14 residues. Germline CDR1 is MGHRA and CDR2 is YSYEKL. The chain's CDR3 is CASSHPPRADGYTF. Here the CDR3 DNA reads TGCGCCAGCAGCCATCCCCCCAGGGCCGACGGCTACACCTTC.

The genes are TRBV21-1 and TRBJ2-5; TRBD1, as called in the table, went unchecked against the DNA. TRBV21-1 is assigned pseudogene status. This CDR3 has 16 amino acids. The CDR3 loop reads CASSKGSDRGRETQYF. CDR3 nucleotide sequence: TGTGCCAGCAGCAAAGGTTCGGACAGGGGGCGAGAGACCCAGTACTTC.

This clone was observed once. The chain links TRBV7-2 to TRBJ1-1; D is unresolved. CDR3 length: 15 residues. Germline CDR1 is SGHTA and CDR2 is FQGNSA. Trimming pared 1 base from V and 7 bases from J, leaving 16 bases between. CDR3 in DNA: TGTGCCAGCAGCTTAGATGAACAGCGGTTTCGTGAAGCTTTCTTT. It specifies CASSLDEQRFREAFF. Complete variable domain (other parts from reference TRBV7-2 and TRBJ1-1): GAGVSQSPSNKVTEKGKDVELRCDPISGHTALYWYRQSLGQGLEFLIYFQGNSAPDKSGLPSDRFSAERTGGSVSTLTIQRTQQEDSAVYLCASSLDEQRFREAFFGQGTRLTVV.

This clone was seen more than once but under ten times. The chain carries TRBV5-6 and TRBJ1-6; 7 bases match TRBD1. Germline-derived CDR1 and CDR2 are SGHDT and YYEEEE. V was pared by 2 bases and J by 7 bases, with 6 bases of the junction left unmatched. This CDR3 contains 15 residues. This CDR3 is CASSFLTGSNSPLHF. CDR3 nucleotide sequence: TGTGCCAGCAGCTTTTTGACAGGGAGCAATTCACCCCTCCACTTT. Filled out from reference TRBV5-6 and TRBJ1-6, the complete variable domain reads DAGVTQSPTHLIKTRGQQVTLRCSPKSGHDTVSWYQQALGQGPQFIFQYYEEEERQRGNFPDRFSGHQFPNYSSELNVNALLLGDSALYLCASSFLTGSNSPLHFGNGTRLTVT.

J is TRBJ2-5 and V is TRBV5-1; 11 bases map to TRBD2. This CDR3 comprises 16 residues. The V gene's germline CDR1 is SGHRS and CDR2 YFSETQ. Unmatched junction bases numbered 9, after V lost 4 bases and J lost 4 bases. For the CDR3, the DNA is TGCGCCAGCAGCAATAGCGGGGGGGCAGGAGGAGAGACCCAGTACTTC. Its translation: CASSNSGGAGGETQYF.

This rearrangement joins TRBV29-1 to TRBJ1-1; 12 bases fit TRBD1. Germline CDR1 reads SQVTM; CDR2 reads ANQGSEA. The trim removed 5 bases at V and 4 bases at J, leaving 8 bases unmatched. This CDR3 contains 15 residues. CDR3 loop: CSVTGTGGPVTEAFF. The DNA of the CDR3 is TGCAGCGTTACCGGGACAGGGGGCCCTGTCACTGAAGCTTTCTTT.

This sequence joins TRBV5-4 and TRBJ1-4; a possible D gene is TRBD1 (6 bases). Per germline, CDR1 SGHNT and CDR2 YYREEE (reference sequence). V shed 4 bases and J shed 4 bases, with 14 bases lying between them. The CDR3 is 15 residues long. This CDR3 is CASSRSTGHNEKLFF. The CDR3 DNA reads as TGTGCCAGCAGCCGATCGACAGGACATAATGAAAAACTGTTTTTT. Together with reference TRBV5-4 and TRBJ1-4, the CDR3 gives the full variable domain: ETGVTQSPTHLIKTRGQQVTLRCSSQSGHNTVSWYQQALGQGPQFIFQYYREEENGRGNFPPRFSGLQFPNYSSELNVNALELDDSALYLCASSRSTGHNEKLFFGSGTQLSVL.

The chain recombines TRBV25-1 with TRBJ1-2; D gene uncertain. Germline lookup yields CDR1 MGHDK and CDR2 SYGVNS. The CDR3 spans 12 residues. Trimming left V 4 bases short and J 8 bases short, with 11 bases between. The CDR3: CASSGSGSGYTF. CDR3 sequence (DNA): TGTGCCAGCAGTGGATCAGGCTCCGGCTACACCTTC.

The chain links TRBV3-1 (or the pseudogene TRBV3-2) to TRBJ1-1; D gene ambiguous. The V and J ends lost 1 base and 1 base respectively, with 7 bases between them. The germline V gene encodes CDR1 LGHDT and CDR2 YNNKEL (reference sequence). The CDR3 consists of 14 residues. This chain's CDR3 is CASSQAAGNTEAFF. The CDR3 DNA follows: TGTGCCAGCAGCCAAGCGGCAGGGAACACTGAAGCTTTCTTT.

This chain joins TRBV15 and TRBJ2-3; a weak D match, TRBD2 (5 bases). The CDR3 contains 13 residues. Germline assignment: CDR1 LNHNV and CDR2 YYDKDF (reference sequence). The V end lost 3 bases, the J end lost 6 bases, and 10 bases lay between the germline ends. The CDR3 here is CATSSSGEDTQYF. The CDR3 DNA follows: TGTGCCACCAGCAGCTCTGGGGAGGATACGCAGTATTTT.

The genes are TRBV28 and TRBJ2-1; D ambiguous. The CDR3 runs to 11 residues. The V gene's germline CDR1 is MDHEN and CDR2 SYDVKM. Trimming took off 4 bases at V and 7 bases at J, with 5 bases between the two ends. The CDR3 loop is CASSYRNEQFF. Here the CDR3 DNA reads TGTGCCAGCAGTTATCGGAATGAGCAGTTCTTC.

The chain recombines TRBV7-2 with TRBJ2-4; no clear D. CDR1 SGHTA and CDR2 FQGNSA come from the germline V gene. This CDR3 has 11 residues. V was clipped by 3 bases and J by 7 bases, with 4 bases between them. Here the CDR3 reads CASSFRNIQYF. CDR3 sequence (DNA): TGTGCCAGCAGCTTTCGGAACATTCAGTACTTC.

The chain combines TRBV11-3 with TRBJ1-1, with 8 bases lining up with TRBD1. Germline CDR1 reads SGHNT; CDR2 reads YENEEA. Trimming removed 4 bases from V and 3 bases from J; junction bases left unmatched: 7. The CDR3 spans 15 residues. The CDR3 protein is CASSSGQGGHTEAFF. In DNA form, the CDR3 reads TGTGCCAGCAGCTCCGGACAGGGAGGGCACACTGAAGCTTTCTTT.

The V call is TRBV12-5, the J call TRBJ1-2; tentatively, D is TRBD1 (5 bases). This CDR3 is 12 amino acids long. Per germline, CDR1 LGHNT and CDR2 FRNRAP. The V gene lost 1 base and the J gene lost 5 bases, with 5 bases spanning the gap. CDR3 amino acids: CASGLEGYGYTF. In DNA, the CDR3 is TGTGCTAGTGGTTTGGAGGGGTATGGCTACACCTTC.

The chain uses TRBV19 and TRBJ1-5; D gene ambiguous. Germline assignment: CDR1 LNHDA and CDR2 SQIVND (reference sequence). The V gene lost 6 bases and the J gene lost 3 bases, with 12 bases spanning the gap. This CDR3 has 14 residues. The CDR3 loop reads CASSPGILNQPQHF. CDR3 nucleotide sequence: TGTGCCAGTAGCCCCGGGATCCTCAATCAGCCCCAGCATTTT.

CDR3 DNA: TGTGCCAGCAGCCAATTTAGCGGGATAGATAATGAGCAGTTCTTC. Translation: CASSQFSGIDNEQFF. The chain has TRBV4-2 and TRBJ2-1; 8 bases align to TRBD2. Per the germline V gene, CDR1 is LGHNA and CDR2 is YNFKEQ. The CDR3 is 15 residues long. The J segment lost 7 bases and the V segment lost 2 bases, leaving 7 bases of the junction unmatched.

This clone was recorded a few times. This sequence joins TRBV11-3 and TRBJ2-5, with TRBD2 identical over 12 bases. The ends lost 6 bases at V and 6 bases at J; junction bases unmatched: 8. Germline CDR1 reads SGHNT; CDR2 reads YENEEA. The CDR3 is 15 residues long. The CDR3 region is CASRLSSGGAKTQYF. The CDR3 DNA sequence: TGTGCCAGCAGACTTTCTAGCGGGGGGGCTAAGACCCAGTACTTC.

This chain uses TRBV28 with TRBJ1-4; TRBD1 might be the D (6 bases). The CDR3 sequence is 15 residues long. CDR1 and CDR2 (germline): MDHEN, SYDVKM. Trimming shortened V by 6 bases and J by 2 bases, and 13 bases separated the two germline ends. The CDR3 bases are TGTGCCAGCAGCTTGGGAAGGGGGACTAATGAAAAACTGTTTTTT. It yields the protein CASSLGRGTNEKLFF. The variable domain in full, completed from reference TRBV28 and TRBJ1-4, reads DVKVTQSSRYLVKRTGEKVFLECVQDMDHENMFWYRQDPGLGLRLIYFSYDVKMKEKGDIPEGYSVSREKKERFSLILESASTNQTSMYLCASSLGRGTNEKLFFGSGTQLSVL.

The V and J genes are TRBV29-1 and TRBJ2-1; no reliable D call. Germline V gives CDR1 SQVTM, CDR2 ANQGSEA. The ends were cut back, 7 bases at V and 9 bases at J, with 13 bases in the middle. The CDR3 runs to 11 residues. This CDR3 reads CSAGPVTEQFF. In DNA form, the CDR3 reads TGCAGCGCCGGCCCGGTTACTGAGCAGTTCTTC.

The gene calls are TRBV4-2 and TRBJ1-4, with D possibly being TRBD1 (5 bases). The CDR3 totals 15 residues. Trimming took 7 bases from V and 8 from J, leaving 20 bases between them. Germline V gives CDR1 LGHNA, CDR2 YNFKEQ. Here the CDR3 DNA reads TGTGCCAGCAACCCTCTCGGGGGGTTTGGAGAAAAACTGTTTTTT. Its translation: CASNPLGGFGEKLFF.

The V and J genes are TRBV7-3 and TRBJ2-7, with D possibly TRBD2 on 6 matching bases. The CDR3 contains 16 residues. Germline CDR1 reads SGHTA; CDR2 reads FQGTGA. Between the trimmed V and J ends, which lost 5 bases and 0 bases, there was a span of 17 bases. Here the CDR3 reads CASSPGAGQSSYEQYF. CDR3 coding DNA: TGTGCCAGCAGCCCCGGAGCGGGCCAAAGCTCCTACGAGCAGTACTTC.

V and J are TRBV24-1 and TRBJ2-2; unclear D gene. The CDR3 covers 14 residues. The V end lost 8 bases, the J end lost 7 bases, and 16 bases lay between the germline ends. Germline loops: CDR1 KGHDR, CDR2 SFDVKD. CDR3 amino acids: CATKPAIAVGELFF. CDR3 nucleotides: TGTGCCACCAAGCCGGCGATAGCAGTCGGGGAGCTGTTTTTT.

The gene calls are TRBV29-1 and TRBJ2-1; the D gene is possibly TRBD1 (6 bases). Germline lookup yields CDR1 SQVTM and CDR2 ANQGSEA. The CDR3 has 15 residues. V lost 6 bases and J 3 bases, leaving 18 bases between the germline ends. The CDR3 DNA is TGCAGCGTCCCCACCGGGACATTCCTCTACAATGAGCAGTTCTTC. Its protein product is CSVPTGTFLYNEQFF.

This rearrangement joins TRBV21-1 to TRBJ1-5. TRBV21-1 is flagged as a pseudogene. CDR3 length equals 15 residues. CDR3 sequence (DNA): TGTGCCAGCAGCAAAGCGGCGGGTGGCAATCAGCCCCAGCATTTT. It yields the protein CASSKAAGGNQPQHF.

The chain carries TRBV5-3 and TRBJ2-5; D is possibly TRBD1 (5 bases). TRBV5-3 is labeled an ORF, and its function is uncertain. V lost 0 bases and J 5 bases, leaving 8 bases between the germline ends. The CDR3 length is 13 residues. In DNA, the CDR3 is TGTGCCAGAAGCTTGGCAGGGCGCGAGACCCAGTACTTC. Its translation: CARSLAGRETQYF.

This sequence joins TRBV5-4 and TRBJ1-1; no clear D gene. The CDR3 is 12 residues long. V lost 4 bases and J lost 8, with 12 bases in between. Germline CDR1 SGHNT, CDR2 YYREEE (reference sequence). The CDR3 loop is CASSPQGREAFF. The CDR3 DNA reads as TGTGCCAGCAGCCCCCAAGGCAGGGAAGCTTTCTTT.

The V gene is TRBV2, the J gene TRBJ1-5, with D perhaps matching TRBD1 (6 bases). CDR1 SNHLY and CDR2 FYNNEI come from the germline V gene. This CDR3 has 15 amino acids. V lost 6 bases to trimming and J lost 4 bases, with 16 bases between them. Here the CDR3 reads CASSLQGLGNQPQHF. The CDR3 DNA sequence: TGTGCCAGCAGCCTACAGGGTTTAGGAAATCAGCCCCAGCATTTT.

The sample holds a few counts of this clone. For the CDR3, the DNA is TGTGCCAGCAGTTCCAGACAGGGGTTCGGCAATCAGCCCCAGCATTTT. This translates into CASSSRQGFGNQPQHF. The chain recombines TRBV27 with TRBJ1-5, with 8 positions matching TRBD1. The CDR3 length is 16 residues. V trimming: 4 bases; J trimming: 2 bases; junction bases outside the gene matches: 7. CDR1 is MNHEY, CDR2 SMNVEV, per germline (reference sequence).

Only one count was recorded for this clone. The V call is TRBV24-1, the J call TRBJ2-6; 7 bases line up with TRBD1. V trimming: 10 bases; J trimming: 8 bases; junction bases outside the gene matches: 7. Germline V lookup: CDR1 KGHDR, CDR2 SFDVKD. This CDR3 has 13 residues. The CDR3 DNA sequence: TGTGCCACAGGAGACAGGGTCTCCAACGTCCTGACTTTC. This encodes CATGDRVSNVLTF.

This clone has a count of ten or more. The gene calls are TRBV6-5 and TRBJ2-2, with 7 bases matching TRBD2. The CDR3 has 15 amino acids. Per the germline V gene, CDR1 is MNHEY and CDR2 is SVGAGI. V trimming: 6 bases; J trimming: 0 bases; junction bases outside the gene matches: 4. The CDR3 here is CASRGGKANTGELFF. DNA of the CDR3: TGTGCCAGCAGGGGGGGGAAAGCGAACACCGGGGAGCTGTTTTTT.